This is a list of T cell receptor beta chains from one sample in a study of cytomegalovirus exposure and HLA in healthy donors. Generated by immunoSEQ multiplex PCR, the TCRdb table keeps only in-frame clones and is missing some. Here the sample spans about 140,000 clones, 84% being singletons. The sample comprised PBMCs. All receptors derive from a woman in her 30s in good health and CMV-seronegative. Each CDR3 is given with its conserved first and last residue. A D gene is named only where the DNA matches it firmly. Expanded clones are given a class, and other clones once, few, many or no size at all.

j_gene	d_gene	abundance	v_gene	CDR3aa
TRBJ2-3	.	.	TRBV5-1	CASSLQGLSTDTQYF
TRBJ2-2	.	.	TRBV5-4	CASSLQSGPGELFF
TRBJ2-7	TRBD2	.	TRBV5-1	CASSSGALAGIAYEQYF
TRBJ2-7	TRBD1	.	TRBV10-3	CAISPGQGTSYEQYF
TRBJ2-5	TRBD2	few	TRBV25-1	CASSESGLNRQETQYF
TRBJ1-2	.	.	TRBV28	CASSLWDFNYGYTF
TRBJ2-1	TRBD1	once	TRBV10-3	CATRTGYNEQFF
TRBJ1-4	.	.	TRBV15	CATSRDPGRGNEKLFF
TRBJ1-2	TRBD1	.	TRBV28	CASTPQGALGYTF
TRBJ1-1	.	.	TRBV11-1	CASSPLWFGGTEAFF
TRBJ2-7	.	.	TRBV4-2	CASSPPSGAGTYEQYF
TRBJ1-2	TRBD1	many	TRBV2	CASNSRGDGYTF
TRBJ1-1	.	once	TRBV6-5	CASSRGVWTEAFF
TRBJ2-5	TRBD1	.	TRBV10-3	CATENSRGQETQYF
TRBJ2-1	.	.	TRBV5-4	CASSFRGAPGNEQFF
TRBJ1-1	.	.	TRBV2	CASSDDATMNTEAFF
TRBJ1-2	.	.	TRBV5-6	CASSLLAPLGYGYTF
TRBJ2-7	.	once	TRBV6-5	CASRLNTGTEQYF
TRBJ2-5	.	once	TRBV9	CASSVGGSGETQYF
TRBJ1-3	.	.	TRBV5-1	CASSLAGIGNTIYF
TRBJ1-1	TRBD1	.	TRBV18	CASSYTGGSNTEAFF
TRBJ1-1	.	.	TRBV5-1	CASSFQQGSANTEAFF
TRBJ1-1	TRBD1	.	TRBV5-1	CASSWRQGMNTEAFF
TRBJ1-2	.	.	TRBV5-4	CASSSDFGGYTF
TRBJ2-3	TRBD2	.	TRBV7-2	CASSLPTSGTDTQYF
TRBJ1-3	.	.	TRBV7-6	CASSPRPTSGNTIYF
TRBJ2-7	TRBD1	.	TRBV6-1	CASSLGQGFYEQYF
TRBJ2-1	.	.	TRBV5-1	CASSSDSSYNEQFF
TRBJ2-3	TRBD2	.	TRBV15	CATSRGETSGEDTQYF
TRBJ1-4	TRBD1	.	TRBV6-4	CASTRDSLVATNEKLFF
TRBJ1-6	TRBD1	.	TRBV6-1	CASSHPQGVLSPLHF
TRBJ2-2	.	.	TRBV7-2	CASRSFPGGELFF
TRBJ2-3	TRBD1	.	TRBV5-1	CASSLEARGSDTQYF
TRBJ1-6	.	few	TRBV28	CASSPPRDLAPLHF
TRBJ2-3	TRBD2	once	TRBV5-4	CASSLLVGEGTDTQYF
TRBJ2-3	TRBD2	.	TRBV2	CASSVTSGGTDTQYF
TRBJ2-7	.	.	TRBV27	CASGPTNTYEQYF
TRBJ2-3	TRBD2	.	TRBV7-2	CASSLGGSGGDTQYF
TRBJ2-2	.	.	TRBV27	CASSLAGATTGELFF
TRBJ2-7	.	.	TRBV11-2	CASSLELVWVEQYF
TRBJ2-5	.	once	TRBV4-1	CASSQGNRVLAETQYF
TRBJ1-3	.	.	TRBV28	CASSLQGRGNTIYF
TRBJ2-6	TRBD1	.	TRBV11-2	CASRPPGTAPGANVLTF
TRBJ1-4	.	.	TRBV10-3	CAISESAEEKLFF
TRBJ1-2	.	.	TRBV7-2	CASSLALQGHGYTF
TRBJ1-1	.	.	TRBV21-1	CASTPEGVDEAFF
TRBJ1-1	.	.	TRBV5-1	CASSLSQRPNTEAFF
TRBJ1-3	.	.	TRBV6-6	CASSLNGGASGNTIYF
TRBJ2-3	TRBD2	.	TRBV2	CASSERRGGVGTQYF
TRBJ1-5	.	.	TRBV6-1	CASKGGVGQPQHF
TRBJ1-1	.	.	TRBV19	CASSMRGTKDTEAFF
TRBJ1-2	.	.	TRBV9	CASSPRQEVGGYGYTF
TRBJ2-3	TRBD1	.	TRBV29-1	CSVWDWQGAYYSTDTQYF
TRBJ2-7	TRBD1	.	TRBV27	CASSLDGTDRYEQYF
TRBJ2-3	TRBD1	.	TRBV2	CASSDAFSSRGTDTQYF